The 13 T cell receptor beta chains in this list originate from one sample, sequenced in a study of T cells in Graves' hyperthyroidism and ophthalmopathy. The CDR3 regions of TCR beta were amplified from RNA transcripts. When the TCR CDR3 underwent first-round RT-PCR, the HTBI primer set was used. In TCRdb, the multiplex PCR reads were re-called with MiXCR into one record per CDR3 protein. Found here are fewer than 350,000 distinct CDR3 sequences, less than 20% of them singletons; the top ten hold under 45%. Sequencing was performed on blood. The receptors derive from a man aged 50-59 years with Graves' ophthalmopathy.

This chain links TRBV30 with TRBJ2-3; TRBD2 is a possible D gene (5 bases). Trimming left V 3 bases short and J 0 bases short, with 10 bases between. Germline V gene data show CDR1 as GTSNPN and CDR2 as SVGIG (reference sequence). The CDR3 runs 14 residues. The CDR3 region is CAWRLGSSTDTQYF. The CDR3 DNA sequence: TGTGCCTGGAGACTAGGTTCTAGCACAGATACGCAGTATTTT. Complete variable domain (other parts from reference TRBV30 and TRBJ2-3): SQTIHQWPATLVQPVGSPLSLECTVEGTSNPNLYWYRQAAGRGLQLLFYSVGIGQISSEVPQNLSASRPQDRQFILSSKKLLLSDSGFYLCAWRLGSSTDTQYFGPGTRLTVL.

This clonotype has at least ten counts. The chain has TRBV28 and TRBJ1-1; 8 nucleotides agree with TRBD1. V trimming: 4 bases; J trimming: 4 bases; junction bases outside the gene matches: 5. This CDR3 contains 14 residues. CDR1 is MDHEN, CDR2 SYDVKM, per germline. The DNA of the CDR3 is TGTGCCAGCAGTTATCAGGGGGCGGGCACTGAAGCTTTCTTT. Its protein product is CASSYQGAGTEAFF.

This clonotype appeared many times. The V gene is TRBV12-3 or TRBV12-4, the J gene TRBJ2-7, with D possibly being TRBD1 (6 bases). V was trimmed by 7 bases and J by 3 bases, leaving 16 bases between them. This CDR3 is 14 amino acids long. The CDR3 sequence is CASNLQGTNYEQYF. The CDR3 DNA reads TGTGCCAGCAACCTACAGGGTACCAACTACGAGCAGTACTTC.

The sample holds a few counts of this clonotype. V usage is TRBV29-1 and J usage is TRBJ2-1, with 8 bases lining up with TRBD2. Germline V gives CDR1 SQVTM, CDR2 ANQGSEA. V lost 2 bases to trimming and J lost 5 bases; unmatched junction nucleotides: 17. The CDR3 has 18 amino acids. For the CDR3, the DNA is TGCAGCGTTGAATTGCAGTTAAGTTCGCTAGCGGGCCACAATGAGCAGTTCTTC. This encodes CSVELQLSSLAGHNEQFF.

This clonotype has a count of ten or more. V is TRBV30 and J is TRBJ1-5, with TRBD1 matching over 7 bases. Germline V CDR1 and CDR2: GTSNPN, SVGIG (reference sequence). Trimming took 2 bases from V and 3 from J; bases not matched to a gene: 7. The CDR3 is made up of 15 amino acids. The CDR3 DNA is TGTGCCTGGAGTCCCGGGACAGCCTTCAATCAGCCCCAGCATTTT. It yields the protein CAWSPGTAFNQPQHF.

On this clonotype itself: A much larger clone differs from this one at a single base, so this may be a read error. This chain joins TRBV20-1 and TRBJ2-5; D perhaps matches TRBD2 (5 bases). The CDR3 contains 13 residues. The V end was cut by 5 bases, the J end by 1 base, with 11 bases between. The germline CDR1 and CDR2 sequences are DFQATT and SNEGSKA (reference sequence). The CDR3 loop reads CSAGGRSQETQYF. CDR3 DNA: TGCAGTGCTGGAGGCCGCAGCCAAGAGACCCAGTACTTC.

The gene calls are TRBV29-1 and TRBJ2-3, with no clear D. The germline V gene encodes CDR1 SQVTM and CDR2 ANQGSEA. Trimming shortened V by 4 bases and J by 0 bases, and 8 bases separated the two germline ends. The CDR3 runs to 13 residues. Here the CDR3 reads CSVVLTSTDTQYF. Written as DNA, the CDR3 is TGCAGCGTTGTTTTAACTAGCACAGATACGCAGTATTTT.

V and J are TRBV9 and TRBJ2-2; tentatively, D is TRBD1 or TRBD2 (5 bases each). The CDR3 is 19 residues long. V gave up 4 bases and J gave up 0 bases, with 22 bases separating them. Germline V gives CDR1 SGDLS, CDR2 YYNGEE. This CDR3 is CASSHTVRDPNSNTGELFF. The CDR3 nucleotides are TGTGCCAGCAGCCATACTGTCCGGGACCCAAATTCGAACACCGGGGAGCTGTTTTTT.

This clonotype has a count of ten or more. CDR3 in amino acids: CASSLSGMFTEAFF. CDR3 nucleotide sequence: TGTGCCAGCAGTTTATCGGGTATGTTCACTGAAGCTTTCTTT. J is TRBJ1-1 and V is TRBV27; unclear D gene. CDR3 size: 14 residues. Germline V gene data show CDR1 as MNHEY and CDR2 as SMNVEV (reference sequence). Deletions cut 0 bases from V and 4 bases from J, with 9 bases between.

There are a few counts of this clonotype. The chain links TRBV27 to TRBJ1-5; D unresolved. Germline V CDR1 and CDR2: MNHEY, SMNVEV (reference sequence). The V gene lost 3 bases and the J gene lost 0 bases, with 18 bases spanning the gap. The CDR3 totals 18 residues. CDR3 sequence reads: CASSFASPTAGSNQPQHF. CDR3 nucleotides: TGTGCCAGCAGTTTCGCCTCCCCCACGGCTGGTAGCAATCAGCCCCAGCATTTT.

In this sample, this clonotype turned up many times. The chain has TRBV20-1 and TRBJ2-5, with TRBD2 identical over 7 bases. Trimming cost V 5 bases and J 5 bases; bases outside gene matches: 8. The CDR3 is made up of 13 amino acids. Germline CDR1 and CDR2: DFQATT and SNEGSKA (reference sequence). The CDR3 loop is CSASLGGSETQYF. CDR3 DNA: TGCAGTGCTTCACTGGGGGGGTCCGAGACCCAGTACTTC.

In this sample, this clonotype turned up many times. The chain carries TRBV3-1 and TRBJ2-7, with a tentative D call TRBD2 (6 bases). There are 14 residues in the CDR3. The V gene's germline CDR1 is LGHDT and CDR2 YNNKEL (reference sequence). V was pared by 1 base and J by 4 bases, with 11 bases between. CDR3 sequence reads: CASSQAGARYEQYF. The CDR3 DNA reads TGTGCCAGCAGCCAAGCGGGAGCAAGATACGAGCAGTACTTC.

This clonotype was observed a handful of times. The V gene is TRBV6-1, the J gene TRBJ2-3; D gene unclear. The germline gives CDR1 MNHNS, CDR2 SASEGT. V was cut by 0 bases and J by 4 bases, with 17 bases left in between. This CDR3 has 17 amino acids. In DNA, the CDR3 is TGTGCCAGCAGTGAAGCGCCGGCCAGCTATGGGGCAGATACGCAGTATTTT. Encoded protein: CASSEAPASYGADTQYF.